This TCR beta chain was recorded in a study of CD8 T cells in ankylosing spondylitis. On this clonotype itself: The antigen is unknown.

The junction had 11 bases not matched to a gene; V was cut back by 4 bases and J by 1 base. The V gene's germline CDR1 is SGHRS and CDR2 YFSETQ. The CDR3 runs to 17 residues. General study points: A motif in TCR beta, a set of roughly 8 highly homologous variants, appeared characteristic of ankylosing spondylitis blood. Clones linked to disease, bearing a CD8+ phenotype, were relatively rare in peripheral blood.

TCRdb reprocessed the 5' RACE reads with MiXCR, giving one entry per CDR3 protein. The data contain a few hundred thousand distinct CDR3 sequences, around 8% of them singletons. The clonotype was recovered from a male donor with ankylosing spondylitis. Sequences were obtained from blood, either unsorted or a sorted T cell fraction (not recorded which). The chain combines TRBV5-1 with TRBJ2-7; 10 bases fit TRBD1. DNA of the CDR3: TGCGCCAGCAGCCTCCCTAGGACAGGGGGAGATTCCTACGAGCAGTACTTC. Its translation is CASSLPRTGGDSYEQYF.